Listed below are T cell receptor beta chains from one sample, sequenced in a study of T cells in localized non-small cell lung cancer. Assay used: immunoSEQ multiplex PCR; TCRdb lists only in-frame clones, some missing. This table has 15,000 to 20,000 clones, around 79% appearing once. Sequencing used peripheral blood, obtained before any cancer treatment. The receptor source for this set is a male donor aged 60 or older with stage I lung adenocarcinoma. CDR3s include the opening cysteine and the closing phenylalanine or tryptophan. Fields, in order: D gene, V gene, clone size, J gene, CDR3 protein, CDR3 DNA. A D gene is named only where the DNA matches it firmly. Only part of the rows carry a size: once, few, many, or a class if the clone is expanded.

d_gene: -
v_gene: TRBV6-6
abundance: -
j_gene: TRBJ1-5
CDR3aa: CASSQSFNQPQHF
CDR3nt: TGTGCCAGCAGCCAGAGTTTCAATCAGCCCCAGCATTTT

d_gene: TRBD2
v_gene: TRBV5-4
abundance: -
j_gene: TRBJ2-7
CDR3aa: CASSPGSGTSDYEQYF
CDR3nt: TGTGCCAGCAGCCCTGGATCCGGGACTAGCGACTACGAGCAGTACTTC

d_gene: TRBD1
v_gene: TRBV15
abundance: -
j_gene: TRBJ2-7
CDR3aa: CATSPRTGYYEQYF
CDR3nt: TGTGCCACCAGCCCAAGGACAGGTTACTACGAGCAGTACTTC

d_gene: -
v_gene: TRBV5-1
abundance: -
j_gene: TRBJ2-1
CDR3aa: CASSLRRGSYELPSYNEQFF
CDR3nt: TGCGCCAGCAGCTTGCGGAGAGGGTCTTACGAGCTACCGTCCTACAATGAGCAGTTCTTC

d_gene: -
v_gene: TRBV27
abundance: -
j_gene: TRBJ2-3
CDR3aa: CASSTYTDTQYF
CDR3nt: TGTGCCAGCAGTACATACACAGATACGCAGTATTTT

d_gene: -
v_gene: TRBV7-2
abundance: -
j_gene: TRBJ2-7
CDR3aa: CASSLPGTTPPYEQYF
CDR3nt: TGTGCCAGCAGCTTACCGGGGACAACCCCCCCCTACGAGCAGTACTTC

d_gene: -
v_gene: TRBV7-2
abundance: -
j_gene: TRBJ2-7
CDR3aa: CASSPPPGRYEQYF
CDR3nt: TGTGCCAGCAGCCCCCCACCCGGACGGTACGAGCAGTACTTC

d_gene: -
v_gene: TRBV19
abundance: -
j_gene: TRBJ1-1
CDR3aa: CASKTQRAKNTEAFF
CDR3nt: TGTGCCAGTAAAACCCAGAGGGCTAAGAACACTGAAGCTTTCTTT

d_gene: -
v_gene: TRBV7-9
abundance: medium-sized
j_gene: TRBJ1-1
CDR3aa: CASSLGSTGEAFF
CDR3nt: TGTGCCAGCAGCTTAGGGAGCACAGGCGAAGCTTTCTTT

d_gene: TRBD1
v_gene: TRBV7-9
abundance: -
j_gene: TRBJ2-7
CDR3aa: CASSHTGDEQYF
CDR3nt: TGTGCCAGCAGCCACACAGGGGACGAGCAGTACTTC

d_gene: TRBD1
v_gene: TRBV5-1
abundance: -
j_gene: TRBJ2-1
CDR3aa: CASSFGTGGDEQFF
CDR3nt: TGCGCCAGCAGCTTTGGGACAGGGGGCGATGAGCAGTTCTTC

d_gene: -
v_gene: TRBV30
abundance: few
j_gene: TRBJ2-5
CDR3aa: CAWSGSGAGTQYF
CDR3nt: TGTGCCTGGAGTGGTAGTGGGGCGGGGACCCAGTACTTC

d_gene: -
v_gene: TRBV5-4
abundance: -
j_gene: TRBJ2-7
CDR3aa: CASSVDRTSYEQYF
CDR3nt: TGTGCCAGCAGCGTGGACCGAACCTCCTACGAGCAGTACTTC

d_gene: TRBD1
v_gene: TRBV27
abundance: once
j_gene: TRBJ2-7
CDR3aa: CASSSQGALGGSYEQYF
CDR3nt: TGTGCCAGCAGCTCTCAGGGGGCGCTTGGTGGCTCCTACGAGCAGTACTTC

d_gene: TRBD2
v_gene: TRBV11-3
abundance: -
j_gene: TRBJ2-2
CDR3aa: CASSLFTGTSGLTGELFF
CDR3nt: TGTGCCAGCAGCCTATTCACCGGGACTAGCGGCCTCACCGGGGAGCTGTTTTTT

d_gene: -
v_gene: TRBV6-1
abundance: once
j_gene: TRBJ1-2
CDR3aa: CASRERGDHYGYTF
CDR3nt: TGTGCCAGCAGAGAGCGAGGGGATCACTATGGCTACACCTTC

d_gene: TRBD1
v_gene: TRBV29-1
abundance: -
j_gene: TRBJ2-1
CDR3aa: CSVEASDRESYNEQFF
CDR3nt: TGCAGCGTTGAAGCGTCAGACAGGGAATCCTACAATGAGCAGTTCTTC

d_gene: -
v_gene: TRBV2
abundance: -
j_gene: TRBJ1-3
CDR3aa: CASRSSAASSGNTIYF
CDR3nt: TGTGCCAGCAGGAGCTCTGCGGCCAGCTCTGGAAACACCATATATTTT

d_gene: -
v_gene: TRBV21-1
abundance: -
j_gene: TRBJ2-2
CDR3aa: CASSNYLAGGNTGELFF
CDR3nt: TGTGCCAGCAGCAATTATCTAGCGGGTGGGAACACCGGGGAGCTGTTTTTT

d_gene: -
v_gene: TRBV19
abundance: once
j_gene: TRBJ2-3
CDR3aa: CASSNADTQYF
CDR3nt: TGTGCCAGTAGTAACGCAGATACGCAGTATTTT

d_gene: -
v_gene: TRBV28
abundance: -
j_gene: TRBJ1-1
CDR3aa: CASSLARQGTTEAFF
CDR3nt: TGTGCCAGCAGTTTAGCTCGCCAGGGGACCACTGAAGCTTTCTTT

d_gene: -
v_gene: TRBV5-1
abundance: -
j_gene: TRBJ2-5
CDR3aa: CASSEGRSGETQYF
CDR3nt: TGCGCCAGCAGCGAGGGGAGAAGTGGGGAGACCCAGTACTTC

d_gene: TRBD1
v_gene: TRBV18
abundance: -
j_gene: TRBJ2-1
CDR3aa: CASSPPGSGGEVDEQFF
CDR3nt: TGTGCCAGCTCACCACCGGGATCAGGGGGCGAGGTCGATGAGCAGTTCTTC

d_gene: -
v_gene: TRBV4-1
abundance: -
j_gene: TRBJ2-1
CDR3aa: CASSQDRSETYNEQFF
CDR3nt: TGCGCCAGCAGCCAAGATCGGTCAGAAACGTACAATGAGCAGTTCTTC

d_gene: -
v_gene: TRBV28
abundance: -
j_gene: TRBJ2-1
CDR3aa: CASSSRSDEQFF
CDR3nt: TGTGCCAGCAGTTCACGATCGGATGAGCAGTTCTTC

d_gene: -
v_gene: TRBV7-2
abundance: -
j_gene: TRBJ1-1
CDR3aa: CASSLQGTSTEAFF
CDR3nt: TGTGCCAGCAGCCTCCAAGGGACAAGCACTGAAGCTTTCTTT

d_gene: TRBD2
v_gene: TRBV28
abundance: -
j_gene: TRBJ2-7
CDR3aa: CASSLLAGDEQYF
CDR3nt: TGTGCCAGCAGTTTATTAGCGGGAGACGAGCAGTACTTC

d_gene: TRBD1
v_gene: TRBV28
abundance: -
j_gene: TRBJ2-5
CDR3aa: CASSTPPTGSPQETQYF
CDR3nt: TGTGCCAGCAGTACCCCGCCGACAGGGTCTCCGCAAGAGACCCAGTACTTC

d_gene: -
v_gene: TRBV6-1
abundance: -
j_gene: TRBJ1-5
CDR3aa: CASSGGRDSNQPQHF
CDR3nt: TGTGCCAGCAGTGGGGGCAGAGATAGCAATCAGCCCCAGCATTTT

d_gene: -
v_gene: TRBV6-6
abundance: -
j_gene: TRBJ1-5
CDR3aa: CATMYSDNQPQHF
CDR3nt: TGTGCCACTATGTACAGTGACAATCAGCCCCAGCATTTT

d_gene: -
v_gene: TRBV28
abundance: -
j_gene: TRBJ2-2
CDR3aa: CASSLWNGGSGGELFF
CDR3nt: TGTGCCAGCAGTTTATGGAACGGAGGGAGTGGCGGGGAGCTGTTTTTT